The 28 T cell receptor beta chains below come from one sample, sequenced in a study of T cell responses to AZD1222 COVID-19 vaccine. Using immunoSEQ multiplex PCR, the repertoire was profiled, and TCRdb retains in-frame clones only, with some absent. Found here are some 69,000 clones, roughly 87% of them singletons; the top ten hold around 20%. The specimen comprised peripheral blood, sampled on day 0 of AZD1222 vaccination. All receptors derive from an adult in good health.

The chain combines TRBV11-3 with TRBJ2-1; D is possibly TRBD1 (7 bases). Trimming pared 5 bases from V and 8 bases from J, leaving 28 bases between. The germline CDR1 and CDR2 sequences are SGHNT and YENEEA. The CDR3 consists of 18 residues. CDR3 coding DNA: TGTGCCAGCAGCCTTTCGACAGGGTGGGAGGTCGGGTCTTATGAGCAGTTCTTC. Its protein product is CASSLSTGWEVGSYEQFF.

This chain uses TRBV10-1 with TRBJ2-3; 11 positions match TRBD2. Trimming took 4 bases from V and 3 from J; bases not matched to a gene: 0. This CDR3 contains 14 residues. Germline values: CDR1 WNHNN, CDR2 SYGVQD (reference sequence). As DNA, the CDR3 is TGCGCCAGCAGTGGACTAGCGGGGACAGATACGCAGTATTTT. The encoded protein is CASSGLAGTDTQYF.

With respect to this clone: At one end, the junction sequence differs from germline, possibly due to a read error. This sequence joins TRBV7-7 and TRBJ2-5; 10 nucleotides match TRBD1. Germline CDR1 reads SSHAT; CDR2 reads FNYEAQ (reference sequence). This CDR3 region has 15 residues. CDR3 amino acids: CASSVDRGGQETQYF. In DNA form, the CDR3 reads TGTGCTAGCAGCGTGGACAGGGGGGGTCAAGAGACCCAGTACTTC.

J is TRBJ2-1 and V is TRBV14; D remains ambiguous. Trimming pared 0 bases from V and 10 bases from J, leaving 19 bases between. The CDR3 loop spans 16 amino acids. In germline, CDR1 is SGHDN, CDR2 FVKESK. The CDR3 nucleotides are TGTGCCAGCAGCCAAGAGGTTTTAAGGGCCAACGGGGAGCAGTTCTTC. This translates into CASSQEVLRANGEQFF.

This sequence joins TRBV3-1 (or the pseudogene TRBV3-2) and TRBJ2-3; 8 bases line up with TRBD1. V shed 4 bases, J shed 2 bases, and the junction held 17 bases outside the gene matches. The CDR3 spans 19 residues. CDR1 LGHDT and CDR2 YNNKEL come from the germline V gene (reference sequence). CDR3 region: CASSRERTSGTGITDTQYF. Written as DNA, the CDR3 is TGTGCCAGCAGCCGAGAACGAACTTCCGGGACAGGTATCACAGATACGCAGTATTTT.

The rearrangement joins TRBV6-5 to TRBJ2-3; the match to TRBD1 covers 8 bases. CDR1 MNHEY and CDR2 SVGAGI come from the germline V gene. The CDR3 extends over 14 amino acids. With 5 bases clipped from V and 0 bases from J, the junction kept 1 base outside the gene matches. CDR3 nucleotide sequence: TGTGCCAGCAGTCGACAGGGGAGCACAGATACGCAGTATTTT. Protein: CASSRQGSTDTQYF.

The CDR3 DNA reads TGCGCCAGCAGCTTGGATCTACCAGGGGGGAGTGAGCAGTTCTTC. Residues: CASSLDLPGGSEQFF. V is TRBV5-1 and J is TRBJ2-1; TRBD1 is a possible D gene (7 bases). Germline CDR1 is SGHRS and CDR2 is YFSETQ. This CDR3 spans 15 amino acids. V dropped 0 bases and J dropped 9 bases, with 16 bases sitting between them.

V gene TRBV28 combines with J gene TRBJ1-5; D unresolved. This CDR3 has 11 amino acids. Germline V gene sequence: CDR1 MDHEN, CDR2 SYDVKM. V was pared by 9 bases and J by 0 bases, with 3 bases between. CDR3 bases: TGTGCCAGTAATAGCAATCAGCCCCAGCATTTT. The encoded protein is CASNSNQPQHF.

V gene TRBV4-1 combines with J gene TRBJ1-5; 7 nucleotides match TRBD1. Germline CDR1 MGHRA, CDR2 YSYEKL. V shed 4 bases, J shed 8 bases, and the junction held 8 bases outside the gene matches. The CDR3 is 14 residues long. The CDR3 loop is CASSLGTAGKPQHF. CDR3 in DNA: TGCGCCAGCAGCCTTGGGACAGCTGGAAAGCCCCAGCATTTT.

The V and J genes are TRBV9 and TRBJ2-3; 8 bases agree with TRBD1. CDR1 and CDR2 from the germline V gene are SGDLS and YYNGEE. V trimming: 4 bases; J trimming: 6 bases; junction bases outside the gene matches: 7. This CDR3 contains 14 residues. The CDR3 here is CASSQGQGRDTQYF. CDR3 DNA sequence: TGTGCCAGCAGCCAAGGACAGGGTAGGGATACGCAGTATTTT. Using reference TRBV9 and TRBJ2-3 for the parts outside the CDR3, the full variable domain is DSGVTQTPKHLITATGQRVTLRCSPRSGDLSVYWYQQSLDQGLQFLIQYYNGEERAKGNILERFSAQQFPDLHSELNLSSLELGDSALYFCASSQGQGRDTQYFGPGTRLTVL.

J is TRBJ1-5 and V is TRBV19; D ambiguous. CDR1 and CDR2 from the germline V gene are LNHDA and SQIVND (reference sequence). The CDR3 sequence is 15 residues long. Trimming pared 5 bases from V and 4 bases from J, leaving 15 bases between. CDR3 DNA sequence: TGTGCCAGTAGTCTAGGACCGACTGGGAATCAGCCCCAGCATTTT. This gives the protein CASSLGPTGNQPQHF.

V is TRBV19 and J is TRBJ1-1; no clear D. Germline V CDR1 and CDR2: LNHDA, SQIVND (reference sequence). The CDR3 sequence is 12 residues long. The germline V and J ends were trimmed by 3 bases and 2 bases, with 4 bases remaining between them. The CDR3 nucleotides read TGTGCCAGTAGTATCCTCAACACTGAAGCTTTCTTT. Translation: CASSILNTEAFF.

The CDR3 protein is CAIGPGQGREKLFF. CDR3 nucleotide sequence: TGTGCCATCGGACCGGGACAGGGAAGAGAAAAACTGTTTTTT. The chain joins TRBV10-3 to TRBJ1-4, with TRBD1 matching 9 bases. Per germline, CDR1 ENHRY and CDR2 SYGVKD. The CDR3 has 14 amino acids. Germline trimming cut 8 bases from V and 8 bases from J; bases unmatched to any gene: 9.

The chain couples TRBV4-2 to TRBJ1-1; TRBD1 aligns across 8 bases. From germline, CDR1 is LGHNA and CDR2 YNFKEQ. V lost 7 bases, J lost 4 bases, and 2 bases stayed unmatched. The length of the CDR3 is 12 residues. The CDR3 coding sequence is TGTGCCAGCAACACAGGGGGCACTGAAGCTTTCTTT. Residues: CASNTGGTEAFF.

The CDR3 nucleotides are TGTGCCAGCTCACCCTGGATGGGGGGGAGCACAGATACGCAGTATTTT. Protein product: CASSPWMGGSTDTQYF. The J gene is TRBJ2-3, the V gene TRBV18; 7 nucleotides agree with TRBD2. Germline CDR1 reads KGHSH; CDR2 reads LQKENI. The CDR3 length is 16 residues. Trimming cost V 3 bases and J 0 bases; bases outside gene matches: 6.

The chain joins TRBV19 to TRBJ2-5, with D unresolved. The germline V gene has CDR1 LNHDA and CDR2 SQIVND (reference sequence). Trimming left V 6 bases short and J 2 bases short, with 19 bases between. CDR3 size: 16 residues. In DNA form, the CDR3 reads TGTGCCAGTAGCTCGTGGCCCCCGGGCCGACAAGAGACCCAGTACTTC. Translating it yields CASSSWPPGRQETQYF.

This chain uses TRBV5-6 with TRBJ1-2; 11 positions match TRBD1. Per germline, CDR1 SGHDT and CDR2 YYEEEE. This CDR3 comprises 15 residues. Trimming cost V 2 bases and J 4 bases; bases outside gene matches: 4. The CDR3, as DNA: TGTGCCAGCAGCTTCGGGACAGGGGGTGGCTATGGCTACACCTTC. Protein sequence: CASSFGTGGGYGYTF.

This chain links TRBV10-2 with TRBJ2-5; the D gene is possibly TRBD1 (5 bases). The CDR3 consists of 14 residues. Germline V gene lookup returns CDR1 WSHSY and CDR2 SAAADI. Trimming removed 6 bases at V and 1 base at J, with 12 bases between. CDR3 bases: TGCGCCAGCAGCGGAAGACAGATCCAAGAGACCCAGTACTTC. Its protein is CASSGRQIQETQYF.

This clone has a handful of counts. The chain uses TRBV9 and TRBJ2-7, with a tentative D call TRBD2 (5 bases). The CDR3 contains 14 residues. Germline V CDR1 and CDR2: SGDLS, YYNGEE. V shed 3 bases and J shed 3 bases, with 13 bases lying between them. The CDR3 loop reads CASSERAVSYEQYF. As DNA, the CDR3 is TGTGCCAGCAGCGAGAGGGCCGTGAGCTACGAGCAGTACTTC.

The CDR3 spells CASSGRRGPKRNTGELFF. The CDR3 bases are TGTGCCAGCAGTGGGCGCCGCGGGCCCAAGCGAAACACCGGGGAGCTGTTTTTT. This chain joins TRBV6-1 and TRBJ2-2; D perhaps matches TRBD2 (5 bases). CDR1 is MNHNS, CDR2 SASEGT, per germline. The CDR3 covers 18 residues. Trimming cost V 4 bases and J 2 bases, with 20 bases left between them.

The rearrangement links TRBV11-3 to TRBJ2-1; TRBD2 agrees at 7 bases. Germline V gene lookup returns CDR1 SGHNT and CDR2 YENEEA. The CDR3 has 14 residues. V lost 1 base, J lost 6 bases, and 3 bases stayed unmatched. DNA for the CDR3: TGTGCCAGCAGCTTAGGCGGGGGACGCAATGAGCAGTTCTTC. Residues: CASSLGGGRNEQFF.

V usage is TRBV30 and J usage is TRBJ1-1, with D uncertain. Between the trimmed V and J ends, which lost 1 base and 7 bases, there was a span of 16 bases. The CDR3 has 14 residues. Looked up from germline, CDR1 is GTSNPN and CDR2 is SVGIG (reference sequence). The CDR3 coding sequence is TGTGCCTGGAGTGCTAAAGGGTCTAACCTTGAAGCTTTCTTT. This sequence encodes CAWSAKGSNLEAFF. Variable domain in full (rest from reference TRBV30 and TRBJ1-1): SQTIHQWPATLVQPVGSPLSLECTVEGTSNPNLYWYRQAAGRGLQLLFYSVGIGQISSEVPQNLSASRPQDRQFILSSKKLLLSDSGFYLCAWSAKGSNLEAFFGQGTRLTVV.

This chain connects TRBV5-4 to TRBJ1-2; TRBD1 agrees at 7 bases. The CDR3 length is 13 residues. CDR1 is SGHNT, CDR2 YYREEE, per germline (reference sequence). The J segment lost 4 bases and the V segment lost 4 bases, leaving 4 bases of the junction unmatched. In nucleotides, the CDR3 is TGTGCCAGCAGCACCGGGACAGTCTATGGCTACACCTTC. Residues: CASSTGTVYGYTF.

The V and J genes are TRBV6-4 and TRBJ2-3; D is perhaps TRBD1 (7 bases). This CDR3 contains 17 residues. Germline loops: CDR1 MRHNA, CDR2 SNTAGT. V lost 0 bases to trimming and J lost 7 bases, with 20 bases between them. The CDR3 region is CASSDSGPGARGNTQYF. Here the CDR3 DNA reads TGTGCCAGCAGTGACTCCGGGCCGGGGGCCAGGGGGAATACGCAGTATTTT.

The chain couples TRBV6-5 to TRBJ2-3, with D tentatively TRBD1 (5 bases). The CDR3 is made up of 14 amino acids. V dropped 2 bases and J dropped 9 bases, with 15 bases sitting between them. Germline values: CDR1 MNHEY, CDR2 SVGAGI. CDR3 in amino acids: CASSYQGSGKTQYF. The CDR3 nucleotides read TGTGCCAGCAGTTACCAGGGTTCAGGGAAGACGCAGTATTTT.

This sequence joins TRBV5-1 and TRBJ2-5; D is unresolved. The length of the CDR3 is 12 residues. From germline, CDR1 is SGHRS and CDR2 YFSETQ. V was trimmed by 4 bases and J by 5 bases, leaving 9 bases between them. DNA of the CDR3: TGCGCCAGCAGCGTAGACTCTGAGACCCAGTACTTC. Its translation is CASSVDSETQYF.

A few counts support this clone. The chain uses TRBV4-1 and TRBJ1-5; D gene ambiguous. This CDR3 has 18 amino acids. Trimming shortened V by 1 base and J by 2 bases, and 18 bases separated the two germline ends. From germline, CDR1 is MGHRA and CDR2 YSYEKL. CDR3 nucleotide sequence: TGCGCCAGCAGCCAAGTACTACGCGGGGATGATCGCAATCAGCCCCAGCATTTT. Encoded protein: CASSQVLRGDDRNQPQHF.

The CDR3 region has the DNA TGTGCCAGCTCACTCAGAGACCCCAGGGGGCGTGGGGCCAACGTCCTGACTTTC. Protein sequence: CASSLRDPRGRGANVLTF. The rearrangement links TRBV18 to TRBJ2-6; 8 bases match TRBD1. The CDR3 length is 18 residues. J lost 3 bases, V lost 4 bases, and 11 bases had no gene match. Per germline, CDR1 KGHSH and CDR2 LQKENI.